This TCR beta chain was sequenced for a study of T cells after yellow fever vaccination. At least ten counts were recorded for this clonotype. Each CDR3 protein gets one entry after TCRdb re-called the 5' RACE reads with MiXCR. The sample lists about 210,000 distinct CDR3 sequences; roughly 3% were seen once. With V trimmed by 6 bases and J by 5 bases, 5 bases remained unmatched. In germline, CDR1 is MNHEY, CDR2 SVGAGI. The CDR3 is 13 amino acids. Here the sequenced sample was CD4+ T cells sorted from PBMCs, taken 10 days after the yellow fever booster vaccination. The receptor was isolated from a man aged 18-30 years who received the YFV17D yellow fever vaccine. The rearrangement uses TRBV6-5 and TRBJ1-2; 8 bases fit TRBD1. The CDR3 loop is CASSKDRDYGYTF. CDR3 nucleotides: TGTGCCAGCAGCAAGGACAGGGATTATGGCTACACCTTC.